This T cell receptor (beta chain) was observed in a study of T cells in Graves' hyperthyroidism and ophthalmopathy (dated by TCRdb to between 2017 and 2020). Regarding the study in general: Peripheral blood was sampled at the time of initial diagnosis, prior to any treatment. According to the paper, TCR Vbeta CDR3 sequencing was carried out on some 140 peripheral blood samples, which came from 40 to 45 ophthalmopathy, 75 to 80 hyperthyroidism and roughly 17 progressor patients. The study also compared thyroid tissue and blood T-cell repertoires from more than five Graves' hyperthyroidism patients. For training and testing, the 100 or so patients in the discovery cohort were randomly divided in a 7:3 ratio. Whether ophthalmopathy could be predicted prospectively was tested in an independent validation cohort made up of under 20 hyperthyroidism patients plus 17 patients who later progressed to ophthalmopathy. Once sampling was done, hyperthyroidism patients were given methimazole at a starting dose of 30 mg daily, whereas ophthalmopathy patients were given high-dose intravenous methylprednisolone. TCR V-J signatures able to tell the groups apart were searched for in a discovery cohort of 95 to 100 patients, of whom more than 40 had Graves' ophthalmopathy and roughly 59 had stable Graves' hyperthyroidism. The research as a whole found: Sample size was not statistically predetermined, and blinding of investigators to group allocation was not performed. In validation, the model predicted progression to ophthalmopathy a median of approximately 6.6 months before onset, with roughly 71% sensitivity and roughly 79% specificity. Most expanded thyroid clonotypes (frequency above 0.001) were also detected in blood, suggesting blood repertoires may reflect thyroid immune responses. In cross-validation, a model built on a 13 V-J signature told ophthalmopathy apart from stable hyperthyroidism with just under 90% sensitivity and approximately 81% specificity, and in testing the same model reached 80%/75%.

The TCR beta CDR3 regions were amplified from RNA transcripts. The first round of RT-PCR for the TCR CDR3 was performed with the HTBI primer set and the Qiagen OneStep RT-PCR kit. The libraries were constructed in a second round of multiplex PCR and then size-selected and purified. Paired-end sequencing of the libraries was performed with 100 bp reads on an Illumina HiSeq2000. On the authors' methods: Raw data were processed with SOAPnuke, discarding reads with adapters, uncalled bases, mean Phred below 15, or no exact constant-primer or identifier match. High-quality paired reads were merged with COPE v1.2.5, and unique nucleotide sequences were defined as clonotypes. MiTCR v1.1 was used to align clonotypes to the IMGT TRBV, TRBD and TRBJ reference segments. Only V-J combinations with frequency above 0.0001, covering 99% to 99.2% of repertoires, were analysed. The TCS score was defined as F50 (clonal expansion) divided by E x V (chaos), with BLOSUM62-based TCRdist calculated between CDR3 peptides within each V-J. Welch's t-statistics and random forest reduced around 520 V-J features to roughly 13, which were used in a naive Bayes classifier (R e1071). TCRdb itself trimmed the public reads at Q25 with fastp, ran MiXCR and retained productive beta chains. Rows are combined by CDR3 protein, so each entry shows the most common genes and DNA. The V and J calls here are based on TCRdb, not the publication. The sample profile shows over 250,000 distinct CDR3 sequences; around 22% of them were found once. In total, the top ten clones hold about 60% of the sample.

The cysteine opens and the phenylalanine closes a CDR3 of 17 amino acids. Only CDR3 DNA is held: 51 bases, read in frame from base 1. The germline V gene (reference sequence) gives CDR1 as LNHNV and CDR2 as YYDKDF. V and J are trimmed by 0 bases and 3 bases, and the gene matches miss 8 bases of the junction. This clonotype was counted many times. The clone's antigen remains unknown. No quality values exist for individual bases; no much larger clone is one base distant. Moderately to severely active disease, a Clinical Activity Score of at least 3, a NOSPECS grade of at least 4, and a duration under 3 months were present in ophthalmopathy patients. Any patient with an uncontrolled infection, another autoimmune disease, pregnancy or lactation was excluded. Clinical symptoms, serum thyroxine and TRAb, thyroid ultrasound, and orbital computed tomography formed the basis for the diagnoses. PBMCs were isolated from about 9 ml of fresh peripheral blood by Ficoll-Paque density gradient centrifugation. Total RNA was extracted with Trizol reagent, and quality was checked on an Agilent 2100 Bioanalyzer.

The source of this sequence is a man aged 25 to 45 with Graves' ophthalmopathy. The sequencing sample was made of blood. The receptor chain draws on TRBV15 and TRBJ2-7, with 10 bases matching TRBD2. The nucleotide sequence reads TGTGCCACCAGCAGAGAGGCCGCACTAGCGGGGATCTACGAGCAGTACTTC. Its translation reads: CATSREAALAGIYEQYF.